This record looks at one TCR beta chain sequence and its context. Its antigen is as yet unknown. Both 60 Vbeta primers and 13 Jbeta primers went into the PCR. This table comes from immunoSEQ multiplex PCR, and its TCRdb copy is limited to in-frame clones, with some not included. The sample lists approximately 110,000 clones; around 75% were seen once. The entry originates in a study of cytomegalovirus exposure and HLA in healthy donors. Study-level findings and limits: Researchers reported in a later analysis that a missense DCLRE1C variant was tied to TCR beta V- and J-gene trimming. A reported reduction in N-insertions relative to the roughly 700-donor mean was seen in an Asian-associated ancestry cluster in a later analysis. The authors confirmed in vitro that a few CMV-associated chains were specific for CMV antigens. Investigators reported over 150 TCR beta chains as tied to cytomegalovirus.

Trimming took 2 bases from V and 3 from J, leaving 11 bases between them. This CDR3 spans 14 amino acids. Germline CDR1 is MNHEY and CDR2 is SVGAGI. The rearrangement uses TRBV6-5 and TRBJ2-7; TRBD1 might be the D (7 bases). The sequencing input was PBMCs. This sequence was found in a woman aged 25 to 39 in good health and CMV-seronegative. Here the CDR3 DNA reads TGTGCCAGCAGTTACCGTCAGGGGGGCTACGAGCAGTACTTC. Translated: CASSYRQGGYEQYF.